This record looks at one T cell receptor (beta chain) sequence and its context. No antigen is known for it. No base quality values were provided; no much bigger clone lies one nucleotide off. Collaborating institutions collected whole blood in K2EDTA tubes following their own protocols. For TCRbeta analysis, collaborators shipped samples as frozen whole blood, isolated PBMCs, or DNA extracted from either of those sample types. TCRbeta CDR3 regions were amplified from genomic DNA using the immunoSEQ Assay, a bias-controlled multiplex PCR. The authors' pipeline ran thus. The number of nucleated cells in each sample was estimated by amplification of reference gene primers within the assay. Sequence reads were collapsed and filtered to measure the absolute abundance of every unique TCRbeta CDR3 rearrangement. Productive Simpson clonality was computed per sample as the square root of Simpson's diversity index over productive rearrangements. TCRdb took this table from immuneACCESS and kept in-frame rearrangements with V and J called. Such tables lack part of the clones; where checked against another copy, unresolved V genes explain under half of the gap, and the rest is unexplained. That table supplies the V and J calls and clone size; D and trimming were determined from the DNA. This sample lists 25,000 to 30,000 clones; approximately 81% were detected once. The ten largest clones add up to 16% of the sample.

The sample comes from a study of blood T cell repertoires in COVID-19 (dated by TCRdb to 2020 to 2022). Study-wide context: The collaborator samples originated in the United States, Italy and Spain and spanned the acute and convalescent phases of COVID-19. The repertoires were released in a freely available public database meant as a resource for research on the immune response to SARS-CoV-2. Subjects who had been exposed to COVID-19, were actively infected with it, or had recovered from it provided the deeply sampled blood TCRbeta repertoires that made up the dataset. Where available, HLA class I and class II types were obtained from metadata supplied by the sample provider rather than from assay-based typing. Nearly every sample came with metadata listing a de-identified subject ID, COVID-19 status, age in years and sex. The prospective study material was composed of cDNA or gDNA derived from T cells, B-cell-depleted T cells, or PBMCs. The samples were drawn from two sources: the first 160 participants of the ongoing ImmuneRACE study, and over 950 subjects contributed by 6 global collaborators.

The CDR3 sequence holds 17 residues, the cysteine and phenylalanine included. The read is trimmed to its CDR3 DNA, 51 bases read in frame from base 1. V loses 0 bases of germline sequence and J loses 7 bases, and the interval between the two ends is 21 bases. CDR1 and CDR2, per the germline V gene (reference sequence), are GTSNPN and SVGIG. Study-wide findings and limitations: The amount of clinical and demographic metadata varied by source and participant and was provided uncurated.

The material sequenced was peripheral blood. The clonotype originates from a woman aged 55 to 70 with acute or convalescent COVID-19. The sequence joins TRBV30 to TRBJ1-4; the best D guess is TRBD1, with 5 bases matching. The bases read TGTGCCTGGAGTGTACCCCACGGGGGAAGGGTGGGTGAAAAACTGTTTTTT. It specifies CAWSVPHGGRVGEKLFF. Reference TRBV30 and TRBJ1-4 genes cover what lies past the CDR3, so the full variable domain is SQTIHQWPATLVQPVGSPLSLECTVEGTSNPNLYWYRQAAGRGLQLLFYSVGIGQISSEVPQNLSASRPQDRQFILSSKKLLLSDSGFYLCAWSVPHGGRVGEKLFFGSGTQLSVL.